What follows are 5 T cell receptor beta chains derived from one specimen sequenced in a study of T cell changes during pregnancy in multiple sclerosis. TCRdb's copy holds only in-frame clones and misses some; the assay was immunoSEQ multiplex PCR. There are around 36,000 clones in the sample; roughly 91% occur only once, and over 6.5% lies in the top ten. The starting material was CD8+ T cells from peripheral blood mononuclear cells, obtained before pregnancy. The receptors here all came from a female donor with multiple sclerosis, enrolled in a pregnancy study.

The chain combines TRBV27 with TRBJ2-1; the D is unclear. CDR1 is MNHEY and CDR2 is SMNVEV in the germline V gene (reference sequence). CDR3 length equals 16 residues. V dropped 4 bases and J dropped 2 bases, with 15 bases sitting between them. In DNA form, the CDR3 reads TGTGCCAGCAGTTCGTTCGACGCAGGAACCTACAATGAGCAGTTCTTC. It encodes CASSSFDAGTYNEQFF.

This chain connects TRBV6-5 to TRBJ1-1; D not certain. Looked up from germline, CDR1 is MNHEY and CDR2 is SVGAGI. This CDR3 has 13 residues. The V gene lost 0 bases and the J gene lost 7 bases, with 9 bases spanning the gap. The CDR3 DNA is TGTGCCAGCAGTTACTCCCCGGGAATTGAAGCTTTCTTT. Amino acid sequence: CASSYSPGIEAFF.

The chain recombines TRBV6-5 with TRBJ2-5; unclear D gene. V shed 0 bases and J shed 1 base, with 6 bases lying between them. This CDR3 comprises 14 residues. Germline-derived CDR1 and CDR2 are MNHEY and SVGAGI. CDR3 sequence: CASSYSGLQETQYF. Written as DNA, the CDR3 is TGTGCCAGCAGTTACTCGGGCCTCCAAGAGACCCAGTACTTC.

The CDR3, as DNA: TGTGCCAGTAGTAGTACAGGGAGTTACGAGCAGTACTTC. This translates into CASSSTGSYEQYF. V gene TRBV19 combines with J gene TRBJ2-7; a possible D gene is TRBD1 (6 bases). V gave up 4 bases and J gave up 4 bases, with 11 bases separating them. CDR1 LNHDA and CDR2 SQIVND come from the germline V gene (reference sequence). The CDR3 runs 13 residues.

The J gene is TRBJ2-7, the V gene TRBV9; 8 nucleotides align to TRBD2. Trimming removed 0 bases from V and 2 bases from J; junction bases left unmatched: 7. Germline V gene lookup returns CDR1 SGDLS and CDR2 YYNGEE. The CDR3 has 16 residues. CDR3 DNA: TGTGCCAGCAGCGTAGGGGCTAGCGGGTTCCCCTACGAGCAGTACTTC. Translated: CASSVGASGFPYEQYF. Using reference TRBV9 and TRBJ2-7 for the parts outside the CDR3, the full variable domain is DSGVTQTPKHLITATGQRVTLRCSPRSGDLSVYWYQQSLDQGLQFLIQYYNGEERAKGNILERFSAQQFPDLHSELNLSSLELGDSALYFCASSVGASGFPYEQYFGPGTRLTVT.